This T cell receptor beta chain was profiled in a study of blood T cells in healthy people across ages. Study-wide points: Higher diversity, along with more naive CD4+ cells, distinguished long-lived donors from aged donors. The study regarded diversity estimates from one million T cells as underestimates.

As for this clonotype: The antigen is not known.

Isolated per sample were at least 6.5 million PBMCs. V shed 6 bases and J 11 bases; nucleotides not matched to a gene: 10. The CDR3 has 14 residues. Looked up from germline, CDR1 is SNHLY and CDR2 is FYNNEI. Together with a sample-barcoded 5' primer, a J-beta primer mix was included in a second PCR lasting about 7 to 11 cycles. All cDNA molecules were each tagged by a template-switch adaptor with 12 random nucleotides. TCRdb reanalysed the 5' RACE reads using MiXCR and keeps one entry per CDR3 protein. This table holds roughly 680,000 distinct CDR3 sequences, 40% to 65% found once. This receptor was identified in a woman older than 75 in good health. The sample was blood. The chain employs TRBV2 and TRBJ2-5, with 12 bases fitting TRBD2. As DNA, the CDR3 is TGTGCCAGCAGGAGACTAGCGGGAGTCGATGAGCAGTACTTC. Its translation: CASRRLAGVDEQYF.